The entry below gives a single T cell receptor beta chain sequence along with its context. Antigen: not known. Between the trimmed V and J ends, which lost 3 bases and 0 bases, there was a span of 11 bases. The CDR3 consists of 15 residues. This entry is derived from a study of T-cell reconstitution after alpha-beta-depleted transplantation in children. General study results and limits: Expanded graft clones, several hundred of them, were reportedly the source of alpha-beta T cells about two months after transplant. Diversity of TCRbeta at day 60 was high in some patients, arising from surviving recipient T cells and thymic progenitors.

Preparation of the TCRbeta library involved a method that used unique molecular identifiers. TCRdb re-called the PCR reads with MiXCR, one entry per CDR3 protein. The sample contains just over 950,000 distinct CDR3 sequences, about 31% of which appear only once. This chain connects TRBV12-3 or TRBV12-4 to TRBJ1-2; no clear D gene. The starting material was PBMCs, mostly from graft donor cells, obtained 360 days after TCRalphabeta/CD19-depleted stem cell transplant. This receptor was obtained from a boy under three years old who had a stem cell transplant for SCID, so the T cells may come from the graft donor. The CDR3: CASSLGISPNYGYTF. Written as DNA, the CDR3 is TGTGCCAGCAGTTTGGGGATTAGCCCTAACTATGGCTACACCTTC.